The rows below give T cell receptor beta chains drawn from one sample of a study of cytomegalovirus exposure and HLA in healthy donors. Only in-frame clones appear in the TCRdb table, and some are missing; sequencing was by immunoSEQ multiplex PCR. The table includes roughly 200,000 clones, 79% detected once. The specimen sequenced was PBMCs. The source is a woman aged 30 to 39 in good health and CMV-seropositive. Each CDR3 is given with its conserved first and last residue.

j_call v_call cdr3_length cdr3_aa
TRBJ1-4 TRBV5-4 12 CASSLEAEKLFF
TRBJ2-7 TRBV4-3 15 CASSQENGQFYEQYF
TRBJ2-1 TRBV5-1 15 CASSGAADSYNEQFF
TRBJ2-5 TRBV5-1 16 CASSSGPGQGVQTQYF
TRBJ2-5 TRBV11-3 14 CASSFGGPQETQYF
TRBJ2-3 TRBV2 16 CASSGSLSTSTDTQYF
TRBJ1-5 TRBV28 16 CASSHLGQGGNQPQHF
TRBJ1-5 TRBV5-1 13 CASSPGPGQPQHF
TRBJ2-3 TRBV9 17 CASSARTSGGAVDTQYF
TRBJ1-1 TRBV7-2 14 CASSLVTGNTEAFF
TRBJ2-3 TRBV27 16 CASSFNLALRTDTQYF
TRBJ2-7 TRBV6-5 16 CASSYSGQGVSYEQYF
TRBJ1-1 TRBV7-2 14 CASSLVTGGTEAFF
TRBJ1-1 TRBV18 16 CASSKGQGIMNTEAFF
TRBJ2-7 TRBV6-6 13 CASSRGNSYEQYF
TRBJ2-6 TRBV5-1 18 CASSFQGQGLSGANVLTF
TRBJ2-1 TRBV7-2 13 CASSLYTLNEQFF
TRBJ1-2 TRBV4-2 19 CASSQGGATGGIYNYGYTF
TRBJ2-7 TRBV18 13 CASSPHRSYEQYF
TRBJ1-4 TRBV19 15 CASSGVTAGDEKLFF
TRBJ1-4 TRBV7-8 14 CASSPQQVFGKLFF
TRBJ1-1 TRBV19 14 CASALGLGATEAFF
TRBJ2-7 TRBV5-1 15 CASRARPGNNGEQYF
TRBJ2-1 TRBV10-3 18 CAISGSTSGGVTYNEQFF
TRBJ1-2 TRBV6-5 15 CASSYSIDWVYGYTF
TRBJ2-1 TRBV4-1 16 CASSPVLAGGFAEQFF
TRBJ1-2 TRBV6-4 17 CASSDPFRAKGARGYTF
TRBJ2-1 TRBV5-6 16 CASSPLGGRAENEQFF
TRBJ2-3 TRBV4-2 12 CASSALTDTQYF
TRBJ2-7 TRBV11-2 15 CASSLGATSSYEQYF
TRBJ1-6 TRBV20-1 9 CSGGSPLHF
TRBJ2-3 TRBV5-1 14 CASSLAPGTDTQYF
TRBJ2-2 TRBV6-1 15 CASSGGWGRTGELFF
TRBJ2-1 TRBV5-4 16 CASSSGLAGGYNEQFF
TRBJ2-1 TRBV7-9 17 CASSLLGAGGTYNEQFF
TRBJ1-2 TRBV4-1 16 CASSRGGTGAWRGYTF
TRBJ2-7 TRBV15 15 CATGSPDRVLYEQYF
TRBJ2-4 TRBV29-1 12 CSVEDRAGVPSF
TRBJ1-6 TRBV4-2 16 CASSRGEQQGSSPLHF
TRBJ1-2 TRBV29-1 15 CSVGSPAVINYGYTF
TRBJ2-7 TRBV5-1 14 CASSLGGGYSEQYF
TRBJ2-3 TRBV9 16 CASSVGAGVRTDTQYF
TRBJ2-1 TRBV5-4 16 CASSLWTGGDGDEQFF
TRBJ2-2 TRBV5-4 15 CASSLAAENTGELFF
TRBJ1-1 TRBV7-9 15 CASSLSGTEYTEAFF
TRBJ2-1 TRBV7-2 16 CASSLAATSGYNEQFF